This T cell receptor (beta chain) was observed in a study of T cells in Graves' hyperthyroidism and ophthalmopathy. Study-wide context: Any treatment followed the collection of peripheral blood at initial diagnosis. Regarding the study as a whole: The model predicted ophthalmopathy a median roughly six months before onset. Separation of ophthalmopathy from stable hyperthyroidism was achieved by a 13 V-J model. Blood also contained most expanded thyroid clonotypes above 0.001.

CDR3 size: 15 residues. V dropped 0 bases and J dropped 0 bases, with 10 bases sitting between them. CDR1 is SGHRS, CDR2 YFSETQ, per germline. RNA transcripts gave rise to amplified TCR beta CDR3 regions. In the first-round RT-PCR of the TCR CDR3, the HTBI primer set was used. TCRdb reprocessed the multiplex PCR reads via MiXCR and lists one record per CDR3 protein. The profile shows approximately 600,000 distinct CDR3 sequences, 11% to 15% of them singletons. In its sample, this clonotype was seen a few times. Its cognate antigen is unknown. The TCR originated in a woman aged 18-35 years with Graves' ophthalmopathy. The chain is built from TRBV5-1 and TRBJ2-7; maybe TRBD2 (6 bases). Source material: blood. CDR3 region: CASSLESGFSYEQYF. The CDR3 nucleotides are TGCGCCAGCAGCTTGGAAAGCGGGTTCTCCTACGAGCAGTACTTC.